These 8 T cell receptor beta chains originate from one sample sequenced in a study of Tregs in tolerant kidney transplant recipients. Profiled with immunoSEQ multiplex PCR; TCRdb holds only in-frame clones, not every one. With about 30,000 clones in the sample, the ten largest clones hold 7.6%. The specimen comprised CD8+ T cells from blood, sampled before the transplant. The source is a human donor who received a combined kidney and bone marrow transplant.

Details on this clone: The read halts 3 residues ahead of the CDR3 end, with the missing end drawn from the germline J gene. This chain uses TRBV7-9 with TRBJ2-7; 7 bases match TRBD1. Trimming removed 4 bases from V and 0 bases from J; junction bases left unmatched: 3. The CDR3 contains 14 residues. From germline, CDR1 is SEHNR and CDR2 FQNEAQ (reference sequence). The CDR3 bases that were read are TGTGCCAGCAGCTGGGACAGTAACTCCTACGAG. Its protein product is CASSWDSNSYE. The whole CDR3 sequence reads CASSWDSNSYEQYF.

As concerns this clone: The read gets to within 3 residues of the CDR3 end, and the germline J gene fills in the rest. The genes are TRBV19 and TRBJ1-1; D unresolved. Germline V CDR1 and CDR2: LNHDA, SQIVND (reference sequence). With 5 bases removed from V and 6 bases from J, the gap between germline ends came to 13 bases. The CDR3 runs 13 residues. The CDR3: CASSLRSSPEAFF. CDR3 bases read: TGTGCCAGTAGTCTGCGGAGTTCACCTGAA.

On this clone: The CDR3 end is not reached by the read, which stops 3 residues before it; the germline J gene fills it in. V is TRBV20-1 and J is TRBJ2-1; D not resolved. The V gene lost 7 bases and the J gene lost 2 bases, with 12 bases spanning the gap. This CDR3 spans 13 amino acids. Germline V gene data show CDR1 as DFQATT and CDR2 as SNEGSKA (reference sequence). Here the CDR3 reads CSVPGVPYNEQFF. The sequenced part of the CDR3 DNA is TGCAGTGTCCCAGGCGTGCCCTACAATGAG.

This chain's CDR3 is CASSDLAGEEETQYF. The CDR3 bases that were read are TGTGCCAGCAGTGACTTAGCGGGAGAGGAAGAGACC. The V call is TRBV6-2 or TRBV6-3, the J call TRBJ2-5; 9 bases are a match to TRBD2. Sequencing ends 3 residues short of the CDR3 end; the germline J gene provides the rest. The germline V gene has CDR1 MNHEY and CDR2 SVGEGT. V lost 5 bases to trimming and J lost 3 bases; unmatched junction nucleotides: 7. The CDR3 length is 15 residues.

The CDR3 region is CAWSPGGVKLFF. The part of the CDR3 DNA that was read is TGTGCCTGGAGTCCCGGGGGGGTAAAA. This chain connects TRBV30 to TRBJ1-4; D perhaps matches TRBD1 (5 bases). With the read ending 3 residues before the CDR3 end, the germline J gene is used to fill in that end. Germline V gene data show CDR1 as GTSNPN and CDR2 as SVGIG (reference sequence). Trimming cost V 2 bases and J 10 bases, with 11 bases left between them. The CDR3 runs 12 residues.

With respect to this clone: The CDR3 extends 3 residues past the end of the read, so its final part is completed from the germline J gene. The genes are TRBV18 and TRBJ2-7; TRBD1 matches at 8 bases. From germline, CDR1 is KGHSH and CDR2 LQKENI. J was trimmed by 0 bases and V by 5 bases; bases with no gene match: 15. The CDR3 is made up of 18 amino acids. The CDR3: CASSKAGTGYTSSYEQYF. The sequenced part of the CDR3 DNA is TGTGCCAGCTCAAAGGCCGGGACAGGATATACGAGCTCCTACGAG.

In the case of this clone: The read halts 3 residues ahead of the CDR3 end, with the missing end drawn from the germline J gene. The sample carries other DNA sequences with the same CDR3. The V and J genes are TRBV6-2 or TRBV6-3 and TRBJ2-3; the match to TRBD2 covers 13 bases. The CDR3 loop spans 16 amino acids. The ends lost 5 bases at V and 6 bases at J; junction bases unmatched: 8. Germline V gene lookup returns CDR1 MNHEY and CDR2 SVGEGT. CDR3 residues: CASSHGLAGVGDTQYF. The sequenced CDR3 bases are TGTGCCAGCAGTCATGGACTAGCGGGAGTAGGGGATACG.

This CDR3 is CASSDYRSGTEAFF. CDR3 DNA, as far as it was read: TGTGCCAGCAGTGACTACCGTTCCGGCACTGAA. The rearrangement links TRBV6-2 or TRBV6-3 to TRBJ1-1, with unresolved D. The sequence runs out 3 residues before the end of the CDR3; the remainder is reconstructed from the germline J gene. Germline V gene sequence: CDR1 MNHEY, CDR2 SVGEGT. This CDR3 has 14 amino acids. V was pared by 5 bases and J by 4 bases, with 14 bases between.